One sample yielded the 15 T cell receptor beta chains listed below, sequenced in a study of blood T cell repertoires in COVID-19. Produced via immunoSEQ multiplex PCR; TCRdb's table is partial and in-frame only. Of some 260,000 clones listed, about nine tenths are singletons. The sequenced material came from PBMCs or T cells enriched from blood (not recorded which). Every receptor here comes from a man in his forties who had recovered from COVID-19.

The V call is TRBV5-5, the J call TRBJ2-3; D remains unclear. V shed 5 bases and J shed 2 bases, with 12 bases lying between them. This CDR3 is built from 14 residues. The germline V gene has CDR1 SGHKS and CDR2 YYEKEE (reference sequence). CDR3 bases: TGTGCCAGCAGTCCTCTTAGCTCCACAGATACGCAGTATTTT. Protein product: CASSPLSSTDTQYF.

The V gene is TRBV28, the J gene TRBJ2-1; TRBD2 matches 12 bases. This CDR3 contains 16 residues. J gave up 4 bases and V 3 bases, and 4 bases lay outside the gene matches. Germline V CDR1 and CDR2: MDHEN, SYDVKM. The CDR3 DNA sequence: TGTGCCAGCAGTTTGTTCGGACTAGCGGGGTACAATGAGCAGTTCTTC. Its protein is CASSLFGLAGYNEQFF.

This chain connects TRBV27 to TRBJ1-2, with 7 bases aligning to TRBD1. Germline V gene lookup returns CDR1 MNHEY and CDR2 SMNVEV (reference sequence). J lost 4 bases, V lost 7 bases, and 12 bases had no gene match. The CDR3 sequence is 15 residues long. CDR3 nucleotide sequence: TGTGCCAGCACCTCTCTCCAGGGGGGCGTCTATGGCTACACCTTC. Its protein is CASTSLQGGVYGYTF.

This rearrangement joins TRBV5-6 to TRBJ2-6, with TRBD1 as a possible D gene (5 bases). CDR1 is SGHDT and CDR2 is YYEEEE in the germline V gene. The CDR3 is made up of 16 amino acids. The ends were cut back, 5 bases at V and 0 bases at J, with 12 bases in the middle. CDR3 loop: CASRRGFLSGANVLTF. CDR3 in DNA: TGTGCCAGCAGAAGGGGTTTCCTCTCTGGGGCCAACGTCCTGACTTTC.

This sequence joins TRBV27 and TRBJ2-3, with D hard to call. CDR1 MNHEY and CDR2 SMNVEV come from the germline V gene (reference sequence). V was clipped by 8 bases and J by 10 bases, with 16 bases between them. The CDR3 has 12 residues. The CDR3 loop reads CASGILNHPQYF. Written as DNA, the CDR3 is TGTGCCAGCGGCATCCTTAACCACCCGCAGTATTTT.

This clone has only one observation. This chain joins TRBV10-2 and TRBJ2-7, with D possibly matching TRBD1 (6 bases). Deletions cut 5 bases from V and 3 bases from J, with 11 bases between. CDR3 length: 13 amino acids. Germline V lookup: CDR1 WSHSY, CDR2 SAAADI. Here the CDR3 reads CASSLTGNYEQYF. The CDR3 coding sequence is TGCGCCAGCAGTCTGACAGGAAACTACGAGCAGTACTTC.

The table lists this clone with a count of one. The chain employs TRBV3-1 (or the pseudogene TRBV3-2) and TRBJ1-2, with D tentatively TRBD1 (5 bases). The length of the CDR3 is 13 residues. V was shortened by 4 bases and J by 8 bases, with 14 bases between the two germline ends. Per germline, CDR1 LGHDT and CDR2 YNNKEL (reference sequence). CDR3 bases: TGTGCCAGCAGCCTCTGGGGCCTGGGAGGCTACACCTTC. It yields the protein CASSLWGLGGYTF.

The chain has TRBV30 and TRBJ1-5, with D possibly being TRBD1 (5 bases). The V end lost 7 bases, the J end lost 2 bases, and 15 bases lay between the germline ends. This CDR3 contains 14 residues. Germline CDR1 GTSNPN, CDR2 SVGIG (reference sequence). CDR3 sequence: CAFAGERGNQPQHF. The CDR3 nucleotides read TGTGCCTTTGCGGGGGAGAGGGGCAATCAGCCCCAGCATTTT.

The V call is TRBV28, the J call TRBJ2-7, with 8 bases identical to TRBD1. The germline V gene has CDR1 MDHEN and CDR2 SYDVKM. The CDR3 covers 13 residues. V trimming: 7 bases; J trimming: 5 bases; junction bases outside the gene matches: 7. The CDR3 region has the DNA TGTGCCAGCACCACAGGGGGAAACGACGAGCAGTACTTC. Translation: CASTTGGNDEQYF. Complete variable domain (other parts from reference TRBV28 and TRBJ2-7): DVKVTQSSRYLVKRTGEKVFLECVQDMDHENMFWYRQDPGLGLRLIYFSYDVKMKEKGDIPEGYSVSREKKERFSLILESASTNQTSMYLCASTTGGNDEQYFGPGTRLTVT.

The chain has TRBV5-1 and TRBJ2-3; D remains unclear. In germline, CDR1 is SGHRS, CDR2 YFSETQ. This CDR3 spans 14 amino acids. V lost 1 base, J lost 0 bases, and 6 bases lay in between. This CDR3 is CASSLTASTDTQYF. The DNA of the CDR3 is TGCGCCAGCAGCTTGACTGCTAGCACAGATACGCAGTATTTT.

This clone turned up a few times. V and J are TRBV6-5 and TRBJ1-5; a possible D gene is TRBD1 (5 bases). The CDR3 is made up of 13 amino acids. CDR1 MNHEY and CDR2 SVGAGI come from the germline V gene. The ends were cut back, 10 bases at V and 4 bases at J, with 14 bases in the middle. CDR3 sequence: CAKKIQGNQPQHF. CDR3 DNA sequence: TGTGCCAAAAAAATCCAGGGTAATCAGCCCCAGCATTTT.

This CDR3 reads CASSELGRAAFF. DNA of the CDR3: TGTGCCAGCAGTGAGCTTGGCAGGGCTGCTTTCTTT. V gene TRBV6-1 combines with J gene TRBJ1-1, with D perhaps matching TRBD1 (5 bases). CDR1 and CDR2 (germline): MNHNS, SASEGT. The CDR3 contains 12 residues. V lost 3 bases, J lost 11 bases, and 13 bases lay in between.

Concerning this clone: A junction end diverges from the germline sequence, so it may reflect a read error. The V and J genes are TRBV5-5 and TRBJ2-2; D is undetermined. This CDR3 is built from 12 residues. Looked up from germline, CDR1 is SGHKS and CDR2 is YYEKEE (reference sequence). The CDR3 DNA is TGTGCCAGCAGCACCCACACAGGGGAGCTGTTTTTT. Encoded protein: CASSTHTGELFF. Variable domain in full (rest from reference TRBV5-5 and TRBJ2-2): DAGVTQSPTHLIKTRGQQVTLRCSPISGHKSVSWYQQVLGQGPQFIFQYYEKEERGRGNFPDRFSARQFPNYSSELNVNALLLGDSALYLCASSTHTGELFFGEGSRLTVL.

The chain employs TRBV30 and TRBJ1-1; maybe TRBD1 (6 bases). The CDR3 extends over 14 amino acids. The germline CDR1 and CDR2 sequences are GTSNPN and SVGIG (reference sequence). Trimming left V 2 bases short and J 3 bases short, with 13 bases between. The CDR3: CAWSPGVRDTEAFF. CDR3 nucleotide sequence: TGTGCCTGGAGTCCAGGGGTTCGGGACACTGAAGCTTTCTTT.

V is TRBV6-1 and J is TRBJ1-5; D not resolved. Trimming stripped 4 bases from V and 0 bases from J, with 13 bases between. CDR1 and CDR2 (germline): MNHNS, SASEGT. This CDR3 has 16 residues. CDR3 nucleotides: TGTGCCAGCAGTGCGGAATGGCGGTATAGCAATCAGCCCCAGCATTTT. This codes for CASSAEWRYSNQPQHF.